The 24 T cell receptor beta chains presented below share a single source sample, sequenced in a study of T cell responses to AZD1222 COVID-19 vaccine. Generated by immunoSEQ multiplex PCR, the TCRdb table keeps only in-frame clones and is missing some. The sample lists roughly 160,000 clones; about nine tenths were seen once. Material: peripheral blood, obtained on day 0 of AZD1222 vaccination. The receptors were sampled from an adult in good health.

The rearrangement joins TRBV5-6 to TRBJ1-6, with TRBD1 as a possible D gene (6 bases). This CDR3 comprises 15 residues. Germline CDR1 is SGHDT and CDR2 is YYEEEE. Trimming removed 0 bases from V and 11 bases from J, with 15 bases in between. The CDR3 DNA reads TGTGCCAGCAGCTTGGCCCCGGGACATGGGACACCCCTCCACTTT. This sequence encodes CASSLAPGHGTPLHF.

This sequence joins TRBV18 and TRBJ2-7, with TRBD1 matching 8 bases. J gave up 3 bases and V 3 bases, and 4 bases lay outside the gene matches. This CDR3 region has 14 residues. In germline, CDR1 is KGHSH, CDR2 LQKENI. This CDR3 reads CASSPDRAHYEQYF. As DNA, the CDR3 is TGTGCCAGCTCACCGGACAGGGCCCACTACGAGCAGTACTTC.

The V gene is TRBV2, the J gene TRBJ2-5, with TRBD2 identical over 14 bases. The V and J ends lost 5 bases and 5 bases, in that order; junction bases with no gene match: 1. Germline CDR1 and CDR2: SNHLY and FYNNEI. The CDR3 spans 14 residues. The CDR3 loop is CASSRTSGGETQYF. CDR3 in DNA: TGTGCCAGCAGTCGGACTAGCGGGGGGGAGACCCAGTACTTC.

J is TRBJ2-3 and V is TRBV7-3; no definite D call. Germline V gene lookup returns CDR1 SGHTA and CDR2 FQGTGA. The CDR3 covers 14 residues. V lost 5 bases to trimming and J lost 0 bases, with 9 bases between them. This chain's CDR3 is CASSPLGSTDTQYF. For the CDR3, the DNA is TGTGCCAGCAGCCCCCTAGGGAGCACAGATACGCAGTATTTT.

The rearrangement uses TRBV6-6 and TRBJ1-3; no firm D call. The CDR3 sequence is 14 residues long. The V gene's germline CDR1 is MNHNY and CDR2 SVGAGI (reference sequence). Deletions cut 2 bases from V and 0 bases from J, with 5 bases between. Written as DNA, the CDR3 is TGTGCCAGCAGTTACGGGAGCTCTGGAAACACCATATATTTT. This translates into CASSYGSSGNTIYF.

The rearrangement uses TRBV6-2 or TRBV6-3 and TRBJ1-5; D is unresolved. CDR3 length: 12 residues. V was shortened by 4 bases and J by 5 bases, with 6 bases between the two germline ends. Per the germline V gene, CDR1 is MNHEY and CDR2 is SVGEGT. CDR3 bases: TGTGCCAGCAGTTCCCTGGATCAGCCCCAGCATTTT. Translating it yields CASSSLDQPQHF.

The V call is TRBV25-1, the J call TRBJ1-2; D unresolved. The CDR3 loop spans 12 amino acids. Trimming pared 2 bases from V and 8 bases from J, leaving 9 bases between. The germline V gene has CDR1 MGHDK and CDR2 SYGVNS. The CDR3 spells CASSEGSRGYTF. CDR3 nucleotide sequence: TGTGCCAGCAGTGAAGGGTCTAGAGGCTACACCTTC.

V and J are TRBV7-2 and TRBJ1-2; D is possibly TRBD1 (5 bases). This CDR3 comprises 15 residues. Deletions cut 4 bases from V and 2 bases from J, with 14 bases between. Germline V CDR1 and CDR2: SGHTA, FQGNSA. The chain's CDR3 is CASSYGRGTNYGYTF. The CDR3 DNA follows: TGTGCCAGCAGCTATGGGAGAGGGACCAACTATGGCTACACCTTC.

This clone was counted between two and nine times. J is TRBJ1-3 and V is TRBV7-9; unclear D gene. This CDR3 comprises 14 residues. In germline, CDR1 is SEHNR, CDR2 FQNEAQ (reference sequence). V lost 2 bases and J 1 base, leaving 6 bases between the germline ends. The CDR3 loop reads CASSLPGSGNTIYF. DNA for the CDR3: TGTGCCAGCAGCTTACCAGGTTCTGGAAACACCATATATTTT. The full variable domain, with the rest looked up from reference TRBV7-9 and TRBJ1-3, is DTGVSQNPRHKITKRGQNVTFRCDPISEHNRLYWYRQTLGQGPEFLTYFQNEAQLEKSRLLSDRFSAERPKGSFSTLEIQRTEQGDSAMYLCASSLPGSGNTIYFGEGSWLTVV.

This clone was observed once. V usage is TRBV11-2 and J usage is TRBJ2-2, with TRBD1 matching 8 bases. V dropped 5 bases and J dropped 3; count of bases not matched to a gene: 14. Looked up from germline, CDR1 is SGHAT and CDR2 is FQNNGV. There are 18 residues in the CDR3. CDR3 coding DNA: TGTGCCAGCAGCCGACCCCCCGGACAGGGTGGGGACACCGGGGAGCTGTTTTTT. Translated, it gives CASSRPPGQGGDTGELFF.

The chain couples TRBV4-1 to TRBJ2-5; D remains ambiguous. The germline V and J ends were trimmed by 0 bases and 5 bases, with 13 bases remaining between them. The CDR3 runs to 15 residues. The germline V gene has CDR1 MGHRA and CDR2 YSYEKL. CDR3 sequence (DNA): TGCGCCAGCAGCCAAGATTACCCGTCTCGGGAGACCCAGTACTTC. It specifies CASSQDYPSRETQYF.

The V gene is TRBV7-2, the J gene TRBJ1-3; D is undetermined. CDR1 SGHTA and CDR2 FQGNSA come from the germline V gene. This CDR3 is built from 12 residues. V was shortened by 8 bases and J by 1 base, with 6 bases between the two germline ends. CDR3 DNA: TGTGCCAGCGGTGCATCTGGAAACACCATATATTTT. This codes for CASGASGNTIYF.

The chain couples TRBV19 to TRBJ1-5; perhaps TRBD1 as D (5 bases). CDR1 is LNHDA, CDR2 SQIVND, per germline (reference sequence). The CDR3 is 15 residues long. V was trimmed by 4 bases and J by 2 bases, leaving 12 bases between them. CDR3 sequence (DNA): TGTGCCAGTAGTACGGGGACTACGGGCAATCAGCCCCAGCATTTT. This codes for CASSTGTTGNQPQHF.

The chain employs TRBV11-2 and TRBJ2-7; a weak D match, TRBD2 (6 bases). The CDR3 contains 14 residues. V shed 5 bases and J shed 4 bases, with 15 bases lying between them. CDR1 and CDR2 (germline): SGHAT, FQNNGV. CDR3 loop: CASSEVGGRYEQYF. The CDR3, as DNA: TGTGCCAGCAGCGAAGTGGGGGGTCGGTACGAGCAGTACTTC.

The chain employs TRBV7-2 and TRBJ1-2, with a tentative D call TRBD1 (5 bases). The CDR3 is 13 residues long. The germline V gene has CDR1 SGHTA and CDR2 FQGNSA. Deletions cut 7 bases from V and 4 bases from J, with 13 bases between. DNA of the CDR3: TGTGCCAGCAACCGGGACCGACGCTATGGCTACACCTTC. This sequence encodes CASNRDRRYGYTF.

The rearrangement links TRBV20-1 to TRBJ2-5, with D perhaps matching TRBD1 (6 bases). The CDR3 spans 11 residues. Germline-derived CDR1 and CDR2 are DFQATT and SNEGSKA (reference sequence). V lost 8 bases, J lost 5 bases, and 12 bases lay in between. The CDR3 sequence is CSSQGSETQYF. In DNA form, the CDR3 reads TGCAGTTCACAGGGCTCCGAGACCCAGTACTTC.

This chain uses TRBV2 with TRBJ1-1; D call uncertain. Germline V lookup: CDR1 SNHLY, CDR2 FYNNEI. CDR3 length: 14 amino acids. With 6 bases removed from V and 5 bases from J, the gap between germline ends came to 16 bases. The CDR3 reads CASSPLTRDTEAFF. CDR3 DNA: TGTGCCAGCAGCCCTCTGACTCGGGATACTGAAGCTTTCTTT.

This chain uses TRBV18 with TRBJ2-1; 14 bases line up with TRBD2. J gave up 2 bases and V 0 bases, and 3 bases lay outside the gene matches. Germline CDR1 KGHSH, CDR2 LQKENI. This CDR3 is 18 amino acids long. The CDR3 spells CASSPPGLAGGAYNEQFF. DNA of the CDR3: TGTGCCAGCTCACCACCCGGACTAGCGGGAGGCGCCTACAATGAGCAGTTCTTC.

V gene TRBV12-3 or TRBV12-4 combines with J gene TRBJ2-1, with D uncertain. This CDR3 contains 13 residues. Trimming pared 3 bases from V and 8 bases from J, leaving 11 bases between. The CDR3 nucleotides read TGTGCCAGCAGTTTGCCCAGAAAATATGAGCAGTTCTTC. As protein: CASSLPRKYEQFF.

This rearrangement joins TRBV5-8 to TRBJ1-4; a weak D match, TRBD1 (5 bases). V was clipped by 4 bases and J by 0 bases, with 13 bases between them. Germline-derived CDR1 and CDR2 are SGHTS and YDEGEE. This CDR3 region has 16 residues. The CDR3 DNA sequence: TGTGCCAGCAGCCGTGGGACCCGTGCAACTAATGAAAAACTGTTTTTT. Its translation is CASSRGTRATNEKLFF.

The CDR3 spells CATTRVRGNSPLHF. The CDR3 nucleotides read TGTGCCACCACCCGGGTCCGGGGGAATTCACCCCTCCACTTT. The chain carries TRBV28 and TRBJ1-6; D is possibly TRBD1 (5 bases). Trimming left V 10 bases short and J 7 bases short, with 17 bases between. Germline CDR1 is MDHEN and CDR2 is SYDVKM. The CDR3 consists of 14 residues. Supplemented by reference TRBV28 and TRBJ1-6, the full variable domain reads DVKVTQSSRYLVKRTGEKVFLECVQDMDHENMFWYRQDPGLGLRLIYFSYDVKMKEKGDIPEGYSVSREKKERFSLILESASTNQTSMYLCATTRVRGNSPLHFGNGTRLTVT.

The rearrangement uses TRBV27 and TRBJ1-2; D is perhaps TRBD1 (6 bases). V was clipped by 6 bases and J by 8 bases, with 19 bases between them. The CDR3 runs 14 residues. The germline CDR1 and CDR2 sequences are MNHEY and SMNVEV (reference sequence). The CDR3 region has the DNA TGTGCCAGCAGCAACGGACAGCTCAGAGGAGGCTACACCTTC. Protein: CASSNGQLRGGYTF.

The chain links TRBV7-9 to TRBJ1-1; 7 bases are a match to TRBD1. Germline V CDR1 and CDR2: SEHNR, FQNEAQ (reference sequence). V was pared by 6 bases and J by 4 bases, with 5 bases of the junction left unmatched. The CDR3 extends over 13 amino acids. This CDR3 is CASSSAGGTEAFF. For the CDR3, the DNA is TGTGCCAGCAGTAGCGCAGGGGGCACTGAAGCTTTCTTT.

V gene TRBV6-5 combines with J gene TRBJ1-2, with TRBD1 matching over 7 bases. The CDR3 covers 13 residues. Germline V gives CDR1 MNHEY, CDR2 SVGAGI. V gave up 6 bases and J gave up 3 bases; unmatched junction bases: 4. The CDR3 sequence: CASSITGDYGYTF. The DNA of the CDR3 is TGTGCCAGCAGCATAACAGGGGACTATGGCTACACCTTC.